A selection of T cell receptor beta chains follows, all from one sample in a study of cytomegalovirus exposure and HLA in healthy donors. Clones were read by immunoSEQ multiplex PCR, and TCRdb kept only the in-frame ones, dropping some. The profile shows tens of thousands of clones, about four fifths of them singletons. The source material was PBMCs. The origin of the receptors is a man between 18 and 35 years old in good health and CMV-seropositive. CDR3s include the opening cysteine and the closing phenylalanine or tryptophan. A D gene is named only where the DNA matches it firmly. Clone size appears in some rows only: once, few, many, or a class for an expanded clone.

d_gene,abundance,v_gene,j_gene,CDR3aa,CDR3nt
TRBD2,-,TRBV7-6,TRBJ2-2,CASSRLLAGDPTGELFF,TGTGCCAGCAGCCGCCTCCTAGCGGGAGACCCCACCGGGGAGCTGTTTTTT
TRBD1,-,TRBV11-3,TRBJ2-4,CASSRTGENIQYF,TGTGCCAGCAGCCGGACAGGGGAAAACATTCAGTACTTC
-,-,TRBV5-6,TRBJ1-1,CASSRSRVRLNTEAFF,TGTGCCAGCAGCCGCTCGAGGGTACGACTGAACACTGAAGCTTTCTTT
-,-,TRBV2,TRBJ2-5,CASGRRDSLWETQYF,TGTGCCAGCGGGAGGAGGGACAGCCTTTGGGAGACCCAGTACTTC
-,few,TRBV6-5,TRBJ1-4,CASSPRQALNEKLFF,TGTGCCAGCAGTCCAAGACAGGCCCTTAATGAAAAACTGTTTTTT
-,once,TRBV13,TRBJ1-2,CASSSSEAPRGGYTF,TGTGCCAGCAGCTCCTCAGAGGCGCCTCGGGGAGGCTACACCTTC
TRBD2,-,TRBV15,TRBJ2-7,CATERDLDSYEQYF,TGTGCCACCGAGCGGGACTTGGACTCCTACGAGCAGTACTTC
-,-,TRBV11-2,TRBJ2-7,CASRRDLSYEQYF,TGTGCCAGCAGAAGGGACTTGTCCTACGAGCAGTACTTC
-,-,TRBV4-1,TRBJ2-5,CASSQVGGREGETQYF,TGCGCCAGCAGCCAAGTGGGGGGGCGCGAGGGGGAGACCCAGTACTTC
-,-,TRBV6-5,TRBJ1-5,CASRQGGSNQPQHF,TGTGCCAGCAGACAGGGCGGTAGCAATCAGCCCCAGCATTTT
-,-,TRBV7-2,TRBJ2-3,CASSLVGSTDTQYF,TGTGCCAGCAGCTTGGTCGGGAGCACAGATACGCAGTATTTT
TRBD2,-,TRBV2,TRBJ2-7,CASSEAAGPQAYEQYF,TGTGCCAGCAGTGAAGCAGCGGGGCCTCAGGCCTACGAGCAGTACTTC
TRBD2,-,TRBV7-3,TRBJ2-1,CASSLAGGPDEQFF,TGTGCCAGCAGCTTAGCGGGAGGGCCGGATGAGCAGTTCTTC
-,once,TRBV29-1,TRBJ2-2,CSVSGTGELFF,TGCAGCGTTTCGGGGACCGGGGAGCTGTTTTTT
-,-,TRBV6-5,TRBJ2-7,CASSWRDGYEQYF,TGTGCCAGCAGTTGGCGGGACGGCTACGAGCAGTACTTC
TRBD2,-,TRBV5-1,TRBJ2-7,CASSWGDYTYEQYF,TGCGCCAGCAGCTGGGGGGACTACACCTACGAGCAGTACTTC
-,-,TRBV27,TRBJ1-5,CASSDSSNQPQHF,TGTGCCAGCAGCGACAGTAGCAATCAGCCCCAGCATTTT
TRBD1,-,TRBV6-5,TRBJ1-1,CASSYSTGLEAFF,TGTGCCAGCAGTTACTCGACAGGGTTAGAAGCTTTCTTT
-,few,TRBV4-1,TRBJ1-5,CASSQGPRGDQPQHF,TGCGCCAGCAGCCAAGGACCAAGGGGCGATCAGCCCCAGCATTTT
-,-,TRBV5-6,TRBJ2-4,CASSLARVGAKNIQYF,TGTGCCAGCAGCTTGGCCAGGGTTGGGGCCAAAAACATTCAGTACTTC
-,once,TRBV20-1,TRBJ2-3,CSAPGSYTQYF,TGCAGTGCGCCGGGGTCCTATACGCAGTATTTT
-,-,TRBV6-5,TRBJ2-1,CASSPGLGNEQFF,TGTGCCAGCAGTCCGGGACTGGGTAATGAGCAGTTCTTC
TRBD2,few,TRBV6-5,TRBJ2-5,CASRPSGKETQYF,TGTGCCAGCAGACCTAGCGGGAAAGAGACCCAGTACTTC
-,-,TRBV10-2,TRBJ1-1,CASSEPQGKAFF,TGCGCCAGCAGTGAGCCCCAGGGAAAGGCTTTCTTT